Listed here are 24 T cell receptor beta chains from one sample, sequenced in a study of a mutant IDH1 vaccine in newly diagnosed glioma. Their antigens are not known. The time point here: week 35, safety follow-up. Each vaccine dose was 300 ug of mutant IDH1 20-mer peptide, with topical imiquimod. The data were produced by immunoSEQ multiplex PCR, yet TCRdb's version contains in-frame clones alone and is incomplete. The profile shows roughly 38,000 clones, 85% to 90% of them singletons. This specimen was PBMCs, taken from a glioma patient whose treatment included an IDH1 peptide vaccine. Every receptor here comes from a man in his forties with glioma.

The V gene is TRBV15, the J gene TRBJ2-1; D might be TRBD1 or TRBD2, each matching 6 bases. The V gene's germline CDR1 is LNHNV and CDR2 YYDKDF (reference sequence). V lost 0 bases and J lost 2, with 20 bases in between. The CDR3 spans 19 residues. CDR3 sequence (DNA): TGTGCCACCAGCAGAGATAAGGGGGTGGGAGGCTCGACCTACAATGAGCAGTTCTTC. This codes for CATSRDKGVGGSTYNEQFF. The full variable domain, rest sourced from reference TRBV15 and TRBJ2-1, is DAMVIQNPRYQVTQFGKPVTLSCSQTLNHNVMYWYQQKSSQAPKLLFHYYDKDFNNEADTPDNFQSRRPNTSFCFLDIRSPGLGDTAMYLCATSRDKGVGGSTYNEQFFGPGTRLTVL.

The V call is TRBV6-1, the J call TRBJ2-5; D may correspond to TRBD1 or TRBD2 (6 bases each). The germline V gene encodes CDR1 MNHNS and CDR2 SASEGT. Trimming took 1 base from V and 5 from J, leaving 20 bases between them. CDR3 length: 17 residues. CDR3 in DNA: TGTGCCAGCAGTGAAGGGGCCAGAACGTGGGGGGCGGAGACCCAGTACTTC. It codes for CASSEGARTWGAETQYF.

This clone was seen only once. The chain carries TRBV5-5 and TRBJ2-7; D perhaps matches TRBD1 (5 bases). Germline loops: CDR1 SGHKS, CDR2 YYEKEE (reference sequence). This CDR3 region has 15 residues. The V end lost 1 base, the J end lost 6 bases, and 17 bases lay between the germline ends. CDR3: CASSLLAGSKGEQYV. The CDR3 DNA sequence: TGTGCCAGCAGCTTGTTGGCAGGGTCGAAGGGCGAGCAGTACGTC.

The chain employs TRBV2 and TRBJ2-1; 8 bases agree with TRBD2. Germline V gene data show CDR1 as SNHLY and CDR2 as FYNNEI. The V and J ends lost 6 bases and 9 bases, in that order; junction bases with no gene match: 10. The CDR3 has 14 amino acids. CDR3 DNA: TGTGCCAGCAGGGCACTAAGCGGGAGAGGTGAGCAGTTCTTC. Its protein is CASRALSGRGEQFF.

There are a few counts of this clone. This sample includes further DNA sequences coding for the same CDR3. V is TRBV19 and J is TRBJ1-1; no definite D call. The germline CDR1 and CDR2 sequences are LNHDA and SQIVND (reference sequence). The CDR3 runs 14 residues. With 5 bases removed from V and 0 bases from J, the gap between germline ends came to 10 bases. CDR3 protein: CASSPGLMNTEAFF. The CDR3 DNA sequence: TGTGCCAGTAGTCCAGGACTCATGAACACTGAAGCTTTCTTT. Filled out from reference TRBV19 and TRBJ1-1, the complete variable domain reads DGGITQSPKYLFRKEGQNVTLSCEQNLNHDAMYWYRQDPGQGLRLIYYSQIVNDFQKGDIAEGYSVSREKKESFPLTVTSAQKNPTAFYLCASSPGLMNTEAFFGQGTRLTVV.

The chain is built from TRBV25-1 and TRBJ2-7, with D possibly matching TRBD2 (5 bases). CDR3 length: 13 amino acids. Looked up from germline, CDR1 is MGHDK and CDR2 is SYGVNS. V was pared by 4 bases and J by 2 bases, with 9 bases between. CDR3 nucleotide sequence: TGTGCCAGCAGTGGAGGGCTGGCCTACGAGCAGTACTTC. This gives the protein CASSGGLAYEQYF.

The chain couples TRBV4-2 to TRBJ2-1; 8 nucleotides line up with TRBD1. The CDR3 consists of 19 residues. CDR1 and CDR2 (germline): LGHNA, YNFKEQ. With V trimmed by 0 bases and J by 6 bases, 16 bases remained unmatched. CDR3 sequence: CASSQEPGQGSSSSNEQFF. For the CDR3, the DNA is TGTGCCAGCAGCCAAGAGCCCGGACAGGGTTCATCGTCGAGCAATGAGCAGTTCTTC.

This sequence joins TRBV28 and TRBJ1-5, with 7 nucleotides matching TRBD1. CDR1 and CDR2 from the germline V gene are MDHEN and SYDVKM. With V trimmed by 5 bases and J by 4 bases, 5 bases remained unmatched. The CDR3 sequence is 14 residues long. This CDR3 is CASSQPGQNQPQHF. Here the CDR3 DNA reads TGTGCCAGCAGTCAACCGGGACAGAATCAGCCCCAGCATTTT.

The chain is built from TRBV7-3 and TRBJ2-7, with TRBD2 matching over 9 bases. The CDR3 has 13 residues. In germline, CDR1 is SGHTA, CDR2 FQGTGA. J gave up 5 bases and V 5 bases, and 4 bases lay outside the gene matches. Here the CDR3 reads CASSAAGGDEQYF. The CDR3 DNA is TGTGCCAGCAGCGCAGCGGGGGGTGACGAGCAGTACTTC. Supplemented by reference TRBV7-3 and TRBJ2-7, the full variable domain reads GAGVSQTPSNKVTEKGKYVELRCDPISGHTALYWYRQSLGQGPEFLIYFQGTGAADDSGLPNDRFFAVRPEGSVSTLKIQRTERGDSAVYLCASSAAGGDEQYFGPGTRLTVT.

The genes are TRBV2 and TRBJ2-7; a weak D match, TRBD1 (5 bases). V shed 3 bases and J shed 7 bases, with 13 bases lying between them. CDR3 length equals 13 residues. Germline CDR1 reads SNHLY; CDR2 reads FYNNEI. CDR3 coding DNA: TGTGCCAGCAGTGACGAAGCGCGGACAGAGCAGTACTTC. It yields the protein CASSDEARTEQYF.

This chain connects TRBV7-8 to TRBJ1-2; TRBD1 is a possible D gene (5 bases). Per germline, CDR1 SGHVS and CDR2 FQNEAQ. Deletions cut 1 base from V and 5 bases from J, with 11 bases between. This CDR3 contains 14 residues. CDR3: CASSLGRDGYGYTF. The CDR3 DNA is TGTGCCAGCAGCTTAGGCAGGGATGGTTATGGCTACACCTTC.

The chain joins TRBV11-2 to TRBJ2-1; TRBD2 matches 14 bases. Trimming at V came to 2 bases and at J to 8 bases, leaving 8 bases not matched to a gene. Germline-derived CDR1 and CDR2 are SGHAT and FQNNGV. This CDR3 contains 17 residues. CDR3 loop: CASSLPRLAGGPYEQFF. The CDR3 coding sequence is TGTGCCAGCAGCTTACCCCGACTAGCGGGGGGGCCGTATGAGCAGTTCTTC.

The V and J genes are TRBV21-1 and TRBJ1-2; the D call in the table, TRBD1, was not verified against the DNA. TRBV21-1 is an annotated pseudogene. The CDR3 covers 14 residues. The CDR3, as DNA: TGTGCCAGCAGCGACCAGGGGGCGATCTATGGCTACACCTTC. It yields the protein CASSDQGAIYGYTF.

The chain is built from TRBV5-1 and TRBJ2-2; TRBD1 matches 10 bases. The V gene's germline CDR1 is SGHRS and CDR2 YFSETQ. The V segment lost 5 bases and the J segment 3 bases; nucleotides outside the gene matches: 4. The CDR3 extends over 15 amino acids. CDR3 in amino acids: CASRTGTGDTGELFF. The CDR3 coding sequence is TGCGCCAGCAGGACCGGGACAGGGGACACCGGGGAGCTGTTTTTT. Full variable domain (remainder filled in from reference TRBV5-1 and TRBJ2-2): KAGVTQTPRYLIKTRGQQVTLSCSPISGHRSVSWYQQTPGQGLQFLFEYFSETQRNKGNFPGRFSGRQFSNSRSEMNVSTLELGDSALYLCASRTGTGDTGELFFGEGSRLTVL.

V usage is TRBV28 and J usage is TRBJ2-5, with D possibly TRBD1 on 6 matching bases. The V gene lost 0 bases and the J gene lost 1 base, with 15 bases spanning the gap. Germline loops: CDR1 MDHEN, CDR2 SYDVKM. This CDR3 has 17 residues. For the CDR3, the DNA is TGTGCCAGCAGTTTATGGTCTGGGGGCGAAACCCAAGAGACCCAGTACTTC. Translation gives CASSLWSGGETQETQYF.

The DNA of the CDR3 is TGCAGCGTTGAAGGGTTCTCTGGAAACACCATATATTTT. Translation gives CSVEGFSGNTIYF. This rearrangement joins TRBV29-1 to TRBJ1-3, with no clear D. This CDR3 has 13 residues. Germline values: CDR1 SQVTM, CDR2 ANQGSEA. V was trimmed by 1 base and J by 0 bases, leaving 4 bases between them.

The rearrangement joins TRBV6-1 to TRBJ2-1; 11 bases map to TRBD2. This CDR3 comprises 16 residues. Germline CDR1 MNHNS, CDR2 SASEGT. The trim removed 4 bases at V and 0 bases at J, leaving 2 bases unmatched. The CDR3 DNA reads TGTGCCAGCAGTGTAGCGGGAGGGAGCTCCTACAATGAGCAGTTCTTC. Amino acids: CASSVAGGSSYNEQFF.

V usage is TRBV5-5 and J usage is TRBJ1-2, with D possibly matching TRBD1 (5 bases). CDR3 length equals 16 residues. Germline values: CDR1 SGHKS, CDR2 YYEKEE (reference sequence). Trimming pared 4 bases from V and 4 bases from J, leaving 20 bases between. In nucleotides, the CDR3 is TGTGCCAGCAGCCCAGACGACAGCCCGACTTTCTATGGCTACACCTTC. This gives the protein CASSPDDSPTFYGYTF. Full variable domain (rest looked up from reference TRBV5-5 and TRBJ1-2): DAGVTQSPTHLIKTRGQQVTLRCSPISGHKSVSWYQQVLGQGPQFIFQYYEKEERGRGNFPDRFSARQFPNYSSELNVNALLLGDSALYLCASSPDDSPTFYGYTFGSGTRLTVV.

This chain connects TRBV7-9 to TRBJ2-2, with 7 bases identical to TRBD2. The CDR3 contains 16 residues. J was trimmed by 0 bases and V by 7 bases; bases with no gene match: 8. Germline-derived CDR1 and CDR2 are SEHNR and FQNEAQ (reference sequence). The CDR3 bases are TGTGCCAGCATTCCAGGTGGACTAGCGAACACCGGGGAGCTGTTTTTT. It specifies CASIPGGLANTGELFF.

The J gene is TRBJ2-1, the V gene TRBV20-1, with unresolved D. Germline CDR1 DFQATT, CDR2 SNEGSKA (reference sequence). With 3 bases removed from V and 9 bases from J, the gap between germline ends came to 9 bases. CDR3 size: 11 residues. The CDR3 DNA reads as TGCAGTGCTAGGGTAGCAGGTGAGCAGTTCTTC. This codes for CSARVAGEQFF.

CDR3 amino acids: CASSPGGTSGRGANNEQFF. CDR3 nucleotide sequence: TGTGCCAGCAGCCCGGGCGGGACTAGCGGGAGAGGGGCGAACAATGAGCAGTTCTTC. This rearrangement joins TRBV13 to TRBJ2-1, with 14 bases identical to TRBD2. This CDR3 has 19 residues. Germline lookup yields CDR1 PRHDT and CDR2 FYEKMQ (reference sequence). V lost 5 bases and J lost 5; bases outside the gene matches: 14.

V gene TRBV19 combines with J gene TRBJ2-6; D unresolved. Germline lookup yields CDR1 LNHDA and CDR2 SQIVND (reference sequence). V was cut by 1 base and J by 3 bases, with 10 bases left in between. CDR3 size: 16 residues. The CDR3, as DNA: TGTGCCAGTAGTATAGTGGGAAAAGGTGGGGCCAACGTCCTGACTTTC. Amino acid sequence: CASSIVGKGGANVLTF.

This clone is judged medium-sized. The chain employs TRBV7-9 and TRBJ1-2; TRBD1 matches 7 bases. Germline CDR1 and CDR2: SEHNR and FQNEAQ (reference sequence). V shed 3 bases, J shed 5 bases, and the junction held 0 bases outside the gene matches. CDR3 length: 12 residues. CDR3 sequence reads: CASSLTGYGYTF. The CDR3 coding sequence is TGTGCCAGCAGCTTGACAGGGTATGGCTACACCTTC.

The V and J genes are TRBV6-1 and TRBJ1-4, with a weak D call TRBD1 (5 bases). The CDR3 contains 15 residues. V lost 2 bases, J lost 4 bases, and 11 bases lay in between. The V gene's germline CDR1 is MNHNS and CDR2 SASEGT. CDR3 sequence (DNA): TGTGCCAGCAGTGAATACGGGGGAAATAATGAAAAACTGTTTTTT. Translation gives CASSEYGGNNEKLFF.